This is a list of T cell receptor beta chains from one sample in a study of blood T cell repertoires in COVID-19. Here immunoSEQ multiplex PCR was the method, and the copy in TCRdb shows in-frame clones only, minus some. Here the sample spans 150,000 to 200,000 clones, around 80% being singletons. The sequenced sample was peripheral blood. The source is a woman older than 75 with COVID-19, enrolled during active disease. Each CDR3 is given with its conserved first and last residue. The D gene is left open where the match is weak. The size field is filled for only some rows; it gives once, few, many or a size class.

abundance,j_gene,v_gene,d_gene,CDR3nt,CDR3aa
.,TRBJ1-1,TRBV11-3,.,TGTGCCAGCAGCCAACACGTAAACACTGAAGCTTTCTTT,CASSQHVNTEAFF
.,TRBJ2-7,TRBV6-6,TRBD2,TGTGCCACCGCTCGGGGGGGGCTGTCCGAGCAGTACTTC,CATARGGLSEQYF
many,TRBJ1-1,TRBV5-1,.,TGCGCCAGCAGCTTGGAAGCGAACACTGAAGCTTTCTTT,CASSLEANTEAFF
few,TRBJ2-3,TRBV7-9,TRBD2,TGTGCCAGCAGGCCTTACGGGGGGTTCTCCACAGATACGCAGTATTTT,CASRPYGGFSTDTQYF
.,TRBJ2-3,TRBV9,.,TGTGCCAGCAGCGGCGACTCCCGGATCGGTACGCAGTATTTT,CASSGDSRIGTQYF
many,TRBJ1-4,TRBV19,TRBD1,TGTGCCAGCGAAGGACTAGGGACAGGGGATGAAAAACTGTTTTTT,CASEGLGTGDEKLFF
.,TRBJ2-1,TRBV30,.,TGTGCCTGGAGGGGGCCCCTGGGCACCTACAATGAGCAGTTCTTC,CAWRGPLGTYNEQFF
.,TRBJ2-3,TRBV11-3,.,TGTGCCAGCAGCCGCCGGGTCCCCGGAGATACGCAGTATTTT,CASSRRVPGDTQYF
.,TRBJ2-1,TRBV28,TRBD2,TGTGCCAGCAGTTTCGCCGGACTAGCGATTAAGAATGAGCAGTTCTTC,CASSFAGLAIKNEQFF
.,TRBJ1-2,TRBV6-5,.,TGTGCCAGCAGTTACGGGACATCACGACTTAACTATGGCTACACCTTC,CASSYGTSRLNYGYTF
.,TRBJ2-3,TRBV7-6,TRBD1,TGTGCCAGCAGGGGACAGGGGCCAGATACGCAGTATTTT,CASRGQGPDTQYF
.,TRBJ2-5,TRBV6-1,.,TGTGCCAGCAGTGAAGGCCCAGGGGGGTTAAAGACCCAGTACTTC,CASSEGPGGLKTQYF
few,TRBJ1-1,TRBV11-1,TRBD1,TGTGCCAGCAGCCCCCGGACAGGGGGCGACTGGCGAGCTTTCTTT,CASSPRTGGDWRAFF
.,TRBJ1-2,TRBV12-3/TRBV12-4,TRBD1,TGTGCCAGCAGAGGACAGGGAACCTATGGCTACACCTTC,CASRGQGTYGYTF
.,TRBJ2-1,TRBV2,TRBD2,TGTGCCAGCAGTGAATCTAGCGGGAGAGGCAATGAGCAGTTCTTC,CASSESSGRGNEQFF
.,TRBJ1-2,TRBV6-5,TRBD1,TGTGCCAGCACCCTTTCGGGACAGAACTATGGCTACACCTTC,CASTLSGQNYGYTF
once,TRBJ1-1,TRBV4-3,.,TGCGCCAGCAGCCAAGATCCGGCAGGCTCGAACACTGAAGCTTTCTTT,CASSQDPAGSNTEAFF
.,TRBJ2-5,TRBV5-1,TRBD2,TGCGCCAGCAGCTTGGCCGGTTTAGCGGGAGACATGGAAGAGACCCAGTACTTC,CASSLAGLAGDMEETQYF
many,TRBJ2-2,TRBV24-1,.,TGTGCCACCAGGGCGGGTACCGGGGAGCTGTTTTTT,CATRAGTGELFF
.,TRBJ2-2,TRBV11-2,TRBD1,TGTGCCAGCTCGCAGGGGGCCGTGAACACCGGGGAGCTGTTTTTT,CASSQGAVNTGELFF
.,TRBJ1-5,TRBV7-8,.,TGTGCCAGCAGCTTAGCCGGGTCCTATCAGCCCCAGCATTTT,CASSLAGSYQPQHF
.,TRBJ1-1,TRBV11-2,TRBD1,TGTGCCAGCAGCTCCCCCGGGAGGGGGCGTATCGAAGATGCTTTCTTT,CASSSPGRGRIEDAFF
.,TRBJ1-5,TRBV21-1,.,TGTGCCAGCAGCAAAGGAGGGAGGGACACCTTACGACAGCCCCAGCATTTT,CASSKGGRDTLRQPQHF
.,TRBJ1-1,TRBV28,.,TGTGCCAGCAGTTTATGGGCAGGGAAGGGCACTGAAGCTTTCTTT,CASSLWAGKGTEAFF
once,TRBJ2-7,TRBV3-1/TRBV3-2,.,TGTGCCAGCAGCCAAGCCCCGGGTTTTTCTTACGAGCAGTACTTC,CASSQAPGFSYEQYF
few,TRBJ1-5,TRBV25-1,.,TGTGCCAGCAGGGGAAGGGGCATCAATCAGCCCCAGCATTTT,CASRGRGINQPQHF